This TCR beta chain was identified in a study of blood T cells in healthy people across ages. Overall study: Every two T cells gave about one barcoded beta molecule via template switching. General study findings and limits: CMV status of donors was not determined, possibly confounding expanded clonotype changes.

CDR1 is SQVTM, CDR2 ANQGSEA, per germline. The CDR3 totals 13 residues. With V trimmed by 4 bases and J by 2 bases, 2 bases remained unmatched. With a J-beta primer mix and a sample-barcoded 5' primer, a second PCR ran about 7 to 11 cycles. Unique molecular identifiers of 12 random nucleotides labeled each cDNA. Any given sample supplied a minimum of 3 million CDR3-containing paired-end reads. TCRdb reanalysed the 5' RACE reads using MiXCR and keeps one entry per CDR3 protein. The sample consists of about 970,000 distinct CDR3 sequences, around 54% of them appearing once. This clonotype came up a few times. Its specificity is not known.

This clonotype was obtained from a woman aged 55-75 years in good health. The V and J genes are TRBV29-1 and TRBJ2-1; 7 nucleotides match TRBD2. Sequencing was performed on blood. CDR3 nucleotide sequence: TGCAGCGTTGGCGGGACTACCTACAATGAGCAGTTCTTC. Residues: CSVGGTTYNEQFF.